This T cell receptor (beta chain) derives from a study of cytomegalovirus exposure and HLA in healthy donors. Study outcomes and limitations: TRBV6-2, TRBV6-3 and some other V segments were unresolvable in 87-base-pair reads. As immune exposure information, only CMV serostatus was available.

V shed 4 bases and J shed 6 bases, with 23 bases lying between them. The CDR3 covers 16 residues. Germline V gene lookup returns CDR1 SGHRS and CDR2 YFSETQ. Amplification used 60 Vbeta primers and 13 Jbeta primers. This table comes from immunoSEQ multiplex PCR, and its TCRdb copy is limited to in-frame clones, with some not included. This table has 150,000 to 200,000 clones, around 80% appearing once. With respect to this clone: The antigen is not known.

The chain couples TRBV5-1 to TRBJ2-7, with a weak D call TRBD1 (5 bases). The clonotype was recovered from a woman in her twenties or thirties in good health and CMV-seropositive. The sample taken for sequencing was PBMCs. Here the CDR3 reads CASSTEVGHLSGEQYF. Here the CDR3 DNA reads TGCGCCAGCAGCACGGAAGTCGGACATTTATCCGGCGAGCAGTACTTC.